Below are 6 T cell receptor beta chains sequenced from a single sample in a study of cytomegalovirus exposure and HLA in healthy donors. In the PCR, 60 Vbeta and 13 Jbeta primers were used. TCRdb's copy holds only in-frame clones and misses some; the assay was immunoSEQ multiplex PCR. Counted here are about 150,000 clones, roughly 80% occurring once; the ten biggest clones make up around 1.4%. Sequencing used PBMCs. The receptors come from a man between 18 and 29 years old in good health and CMV-seronegative.

This clone was counted between two and nine times. This chain joins TRBV4-3 and TRBJ2-7, with 8 positions matching TRBD1. The length of the CDR3 is 14 residues. From germline, CDR1 is LGHNA and CDR2 YSLEER. The V gene end was trimmed by 4 bases and the J gene end by 4 bases; junction bases not matched to a gene: 6. The CDR3 DNA sequence: TGCGCCAGCAGCCCGGGGACAGGCGGGTACGAGCAGTACTTC. Its protein product is CASSPGTGGYEQYF.

The chain has TRBV10-2 and TRBJ2-7, with TRBD2 matching over 13 bases. This CDR3 region has 16 residues. J lost 4 bases, V lost 2 bases, and 5 bases had no gene match. Germline V gives CDR1 WSHSY, CDR2 SAAADI. The CDR3 region has the DNA TGCGCCAGCAGTGAGAAACTAGCGGGAGGGCCGTACGAGCAGTACTTC. Its translation: CASSEKLAGGPYEQYF.

V is TRBV7-6 and J is TRBJ2-1; the D gene is possibly TRBD2 (5 bases). V was shortened by 5 bases and J by 5 bases, with 13 bases between the two germline ends. CDR1 is SGHVS, CDR2 FNYEAQ, per germline. The CDR3 has 14 residues. The CDR3 loop reads CASSPEGVHNEQFF. Here the CDR3 DNA reads TGTGCCAGCAGCCCCGAGGGCGTACACAATGAGCAGTTCTTC. The whole variable domain, remainder taken from reference TRBV7-6 and TRBJ2-1, is GAGVSQSPRYKVTKRGQDVALRCDPISGHVSLYWYRQALGQGPEFLTYFNYEAQQDKSGLPNDRFSAERPEGSISTLTIQRTEQRDSAMYRCASSPEGVHNEQFFGPGTRLTVL.

The chain has TRBV4-3 and TRBJ2-7; maybe TRBD1 (6 bases). The CDR3 runs to 15 residues. Per the germline V gene, CDR1 is LGHNA and CDR2 is YSLEER. V gave up 0 bases and J gave up 10 bases, with 19 bases separating them. As DNA, the CDR3 is TGCGCCAGCAGCCAAGATACAGGGCTTGTGAGGGATCAGTACTTC. Encoded protein: CASSQDTGLVRDQYF.

This chain links TRBV6-5 with TRBJ2-6; possibly TRBD1 for D (5 bases). Per the germline V gene, CDR1 is MNHEY and CDR2 is SVGAGI. The length of the CDR3 is 15 residues. Trimming removed 7 bases from V and 0 bases from J, with 10 bases in between. CDR3 DNA: TGTGCCAGCAAAGGGGAATTCTCTGGGGCCAACGTCCTGACTTTC. It codes for CASKGEFSGANVLTF.

The sample holds one count of this clone. The rearrangement uses TRBV25-1 and TRBJ1-3; 11 nucleotides align to TRBD1. The J segment lost 0 bases and the V segment lost 8 bases, leaving 12 bases of the junction unmatched. This CDR3 spans 18 amino acids. Germline values: CDR1 MGHDK, CDR2 SYGVNS. Here the CDR3 DNA reads TGTGCCAGCGGAGGCCCTCCCGGGACAGGGGGCTCTGGAAACACCATATATTTT. Protein product: CASGGPPGTGGSGNTIYF. Complete variable domain (other parts from reference TRBV25-1 and TRBJ1-3): EADIYQTPRYLVIGTGKKITLECSQTMGHDKMYWYQQDPGMELHLIHYSYGVNSTEKGDLSSESTVSRIRTEHFPLTLESARPSHTSQYLCASGGPPGTGGSGNTIYFGEGSWLTVV.